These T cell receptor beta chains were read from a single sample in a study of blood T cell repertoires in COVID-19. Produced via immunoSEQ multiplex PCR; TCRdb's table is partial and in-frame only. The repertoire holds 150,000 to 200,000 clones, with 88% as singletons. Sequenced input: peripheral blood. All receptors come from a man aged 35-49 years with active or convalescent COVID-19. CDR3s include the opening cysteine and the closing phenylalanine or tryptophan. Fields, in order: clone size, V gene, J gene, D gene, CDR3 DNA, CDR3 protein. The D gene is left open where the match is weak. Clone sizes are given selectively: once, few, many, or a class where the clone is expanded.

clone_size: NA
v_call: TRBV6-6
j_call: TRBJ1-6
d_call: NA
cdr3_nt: TGTGCCAGCAGTCTTATTCATGCCCCAGCGGGCTCCTATAATTCACCCCTCCACTTT
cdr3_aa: CASSLIHAPAGSYNSPLHF

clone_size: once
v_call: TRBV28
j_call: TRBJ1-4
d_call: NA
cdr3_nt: TGTGCCAGCAGCCCTCCCGGACTTGAAAAACTGTTTTTT
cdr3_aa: CASSPPGLEKLFF

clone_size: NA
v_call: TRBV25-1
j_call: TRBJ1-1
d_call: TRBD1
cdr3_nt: TGTGCCAGTCTAACCGGACAGGGCGGAGCTTTCTTT
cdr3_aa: CASLTGQGGAFF

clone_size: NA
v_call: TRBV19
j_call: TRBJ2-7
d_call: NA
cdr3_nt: TGTGCCAGAGAGACACACGAGCAGTACTTC
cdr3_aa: CARETHEQYF

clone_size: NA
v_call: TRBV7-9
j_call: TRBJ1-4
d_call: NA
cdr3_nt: TGTGCCAGCAGCTTAGACTTACTTAATGAAAAACTGTTTTTT
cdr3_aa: CASSLDLLNEKLFF

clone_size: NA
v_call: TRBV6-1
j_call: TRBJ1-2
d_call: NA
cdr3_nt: TGTGCCAGCAGTGAAGAACCGAGGTCCTATGGCTACACCTTC
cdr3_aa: CASSEEPRSYGYTF

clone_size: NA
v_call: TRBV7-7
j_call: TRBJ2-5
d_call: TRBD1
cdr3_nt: TGTGCTAGCAGCCCGCAAACAATGGGGACAGGGTCGTCAGAGACCCAGTACTTC
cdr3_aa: CASSPQTMGTGSSETQYF

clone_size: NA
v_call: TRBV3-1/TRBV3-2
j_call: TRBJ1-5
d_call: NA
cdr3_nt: TGTGCCAGCAGCCAAGGAGGGGGTCAGCCCCAGCATTTT
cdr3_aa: CASSQGGGQPQHF

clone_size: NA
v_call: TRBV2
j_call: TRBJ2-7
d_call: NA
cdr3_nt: TGTGCCAGCACCGCGCAGGTTTTCTACGAGCAGTACTTC
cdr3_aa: CASTAQVFYEQYF

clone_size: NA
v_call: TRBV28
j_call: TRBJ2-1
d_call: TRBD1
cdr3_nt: TGTGCCAGCAGTTTATTGATAATGGGACAGGGGGACAATGAGCAGTTCTTC
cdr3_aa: CASSLLIMGQGDNEQFF

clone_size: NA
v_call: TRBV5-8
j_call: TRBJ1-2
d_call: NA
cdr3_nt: TGTGCCAGCAGCCTAGGACAAGCCTACTATGGCTACACCTTC
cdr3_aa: CASSLGQAYYGYTF

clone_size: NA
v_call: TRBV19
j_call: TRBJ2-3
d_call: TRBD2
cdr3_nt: TGTGCCAGTTCGACTAGCTCCGATACGCAGTATTTT
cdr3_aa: CASSTSSDTQYF

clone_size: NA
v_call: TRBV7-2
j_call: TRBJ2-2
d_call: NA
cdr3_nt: TGTGCCAGCAGCTTAAGCCCTACGAACACCGGGGAGCTGTTTTTT
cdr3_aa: CASSLSPTNTGELFF

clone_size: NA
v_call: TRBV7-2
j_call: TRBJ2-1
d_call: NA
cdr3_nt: TGTGCCAGCAGCTTAGTAGGGACACACGGCTACAATGAGCAGTTCTTC
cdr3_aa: CASSLVGTHGYNEQFF

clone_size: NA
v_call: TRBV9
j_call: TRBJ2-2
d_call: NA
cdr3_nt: TGTGCCAGCAGCCCACTAGTGGCGAACACCGGGGAGCTGTTTTTT
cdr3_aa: CASSPLVANTGELFF

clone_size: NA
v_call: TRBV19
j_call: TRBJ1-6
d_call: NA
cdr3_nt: TGTGCCAGTAGTATGGGCCAGGGAGGCTTACTAGCCCTCCACTTT
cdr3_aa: CASSMGQGGLLALHF

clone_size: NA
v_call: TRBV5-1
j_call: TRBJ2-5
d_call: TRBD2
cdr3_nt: TGCGCCAGCAGCTTGGAGGACGGGGGGGCCTTAGAGACCCAGTACTTC
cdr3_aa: CASSLEDGGALETQYF

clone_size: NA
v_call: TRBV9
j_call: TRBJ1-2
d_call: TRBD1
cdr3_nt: TGTGCCAGCAGCCGGGAACAGGGGACGCTTGATGGCTACACCTTC
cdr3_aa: CASSREQGTLDGYTF

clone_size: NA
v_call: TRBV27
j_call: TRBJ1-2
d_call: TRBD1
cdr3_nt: TGTGCCAGCAGTAGACAGGGTCCGGATGGCTACACCTTC
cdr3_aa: CASSRQGPDGYTF

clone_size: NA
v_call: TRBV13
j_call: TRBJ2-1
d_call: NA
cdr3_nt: TGTGCCAGCAGCTTCCGGGACAAAATATACAATGAGCAGTTCTTC
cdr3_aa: CASSFRDKIYNEQFF

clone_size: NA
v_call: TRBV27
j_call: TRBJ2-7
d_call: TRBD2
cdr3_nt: TGTGCCAGCAGTTTTGGGGAGGGCTACGAGCAGTACTTC
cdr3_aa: CASSFGEGYEQYF

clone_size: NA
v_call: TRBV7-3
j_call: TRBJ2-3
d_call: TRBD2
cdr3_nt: TGTGCCAGCAGCCCCGGTATGAAGCGGGGGAAAACTTCTAGCACAGATACGCAGTATTTT
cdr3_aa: CASSPGMKRGKTSSTDTQYF

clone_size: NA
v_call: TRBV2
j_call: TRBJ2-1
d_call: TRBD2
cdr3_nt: TGTGCCAGCAGTGAAAAGAGCGGGGGGCTTCATGAGCAGTTCTTC
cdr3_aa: CASSEKSGGLHEQFF

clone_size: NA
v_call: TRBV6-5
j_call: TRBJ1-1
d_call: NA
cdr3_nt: TGTGCCAGCACGGCCAGGGGTAACACTGAAGCTTTCTTT
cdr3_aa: CASTARGNTEAFF